What follows are 31 T cell receptor beta chains derived from one specimen sequenced in a study of blood T cell repertoires in COVID-19. Sequenced by immunoSEQ multiplex PCR; TCRdb stores in-frame clones only, minus some. The data hold some 320,000 clones, with 75% to 85% observed a single time. What was sequenced was peripheral blood. The origin of the receptors is a human donor in a cohort sampled during active COVID-19.

The V call is TRBV27, the J call TRBJ1-2; 9 positions match TRBD1. V gave up 5 bases and J gave up 4 bases; unmatched junction bases: 5. Germline V gives CDR1 MNHEY, CDR2 SMNVEV (reference sequence). This CDR3 has 14 amino acids. CDR3 sequence reads: CASSTTGGGYGYTF. DNA of the CDR3: TGTGCCAGCAGTACCACAGGGGGCGGCTATGGCTACACCTTC.

The table lists this clone with a few counts. A junction end diverges from the germline sequence, so it may reflect a read error. This chain uses TRBV24-1 with TRBJ2-2; weak D call: TRBD1 (5 bases). Per germline, CDR1 KGHDR and CDR2 SFDVKD. CDR3 size: 13 residues. The CDR3 DNA follows: TGTGCCACCGGTGACAGTTTCGCCGGGGAGCTGTTTTTT. The encoded protein is CATGDSFAGELFF.

This chain links TRBV18 with TRBJ2-2; 8 bases are a match to TRBD2. CDR3 length: 15 amino acids. V dropped 4 bases and J dropped 4; count of bases not matched to a gene: 5. Germline assignment: CDR1 KGHSH and CDR2 LQKENI. The CDR3 is CASSLAGTGTGELFF. CDR3 DNA sequence: TGTGCCAGCTCACTAGCGGGGACGGGCACCGGGGAGCTGTTTTTT.

The genes are TRBV10-3 and TRBJ2-3; TRBD2 matches 14 bases. CDR1 and CDR2 (germline): ENHRY, SYGVKD. Losses at the gene ends were 3 bases for V and 4 bases for J; bases not matched to a gene: 6. This CDR3 contains 17 residues. The CDR3 spells CAISDRLAGGQSDTQYF. CDR3 in DNA: TGTGCCATCAGTGACCGACTAGCGGGGGGGCAGTCAGATACGCAGTATTTT.

The chain employs TRBV19 and TRBJ1-1, with no clear D. CDR3 length: 15 residues. In germline, CDR1 is LNHDA, CDR2 SQIVND (reference sequence). V lost 0 bases and J 1 base, leaving 9 bases between the germline ends. The CDR3 loop reads CASSIDSGGNTEAFF. DNA of the CDR3: TGTGCCAGTAGTATAGACTCAGGAGGGAACACTGAAGCTTTCTTT.

J is TRBJ2-7 and V is TRBV19, with 7 bases that match TRBD1. The J segment lost 2 bases and the V segment lost 5 bases, leaving 6 bases of the junction unmatched. The germline CDR1 and CDR2 sequences are LNHDA and SQIVND (reference sequence). The CDR3 is 14 amino acids. The CDR3 nucleotides read TGTGCCAGTAGTCTACAGGGGACAACCTACGAGCAGTACTTC. It specifies CASSLQGTTYEQYF.

This rearrangement joins TRBV27 to TRBJ2-7; maybe TRBD2 (6 bases). Germline values: CDR1 MNHEY, CDR2 SMNVEV (reference sequence). V lost 5 bases, J lost 5 bases, and 19 bases lay in between. The CDR3 length is 15 residues. The CDR3 is CASSPLAGIGHEQYF. CDR3 nucleotides: TGTGCCAGCAGTCCCCTCGCGGGGATCGGACACGAGCAGTACTTC.

There are a few counts of this clone. The chain recombines TRBV6-5 with TRBJ2-1, with TRBD2 matching over 11 bases. The trim removed 6 bases at V and 9 bases at J, leaving 10 bases unmatched. Looked up from germline, CDR1 is MNHEY and CDR2 is SVGAGI. This CDR3 has 15 residues. In DNA, the CDR3 is TGTGCCAGCAGCGGTTCTAGCGGGGGGTTACTTGAGCAGTTCTTC. This gives the protein CASSGSSGGLLEQFF.

This clone was detected only once. V and J are TRBV2 and TRBJ1-1; 9 nucleotides match TRBD1. V shed 1 base, J shed 4 bases, and the junction held 4 bases outside the gene matches. Germline V lookup: CDR1 SNHLY, CDR2 FYNNEI. The CDR3 totals 15 residues. CDR3 sequence (DNA): TGTGCCAGCAGTGAAGGGGACAGGGTTTCCACTGAAGCTTTCTTT. Translating it yields CASSEGDRVSTEAFF.

The chain is built from TRBV18 and TRBJ1-2; TRBD1 agrees at 8 bases. V trimming: 5 bases; J trimming: 6 bases; junction bases outside the gene matches: 11. The CDR3 is 15 amino acids. Per germline, CDR1 KGHSH and CDR2 LQKENI. This chain's CDR3 is CASSTGKTGVHGYTF. CDR3 nucleotide sequence: TGTGCCAGCTCAACCGGGAAGACAGGGGTGCATGGCTACACCTTC.

The V gene is TRBV5-8, the J gene TRBJ1-4; D gene ambiguous. CDR3 length: 14 residues. Trimming took off 5 bases at V and 8 bases at J, with 16 bases between the two ends. Germline V gene lookup returns CDR1 SGHTS and CDR2 YDEGEE. The CDR3 DNA reads TGTGCCAGCAGTAGGTTTGAGCGAGGGGAAAAACTGTTTTTT. It encodes CASSRFERGEKLFF.

The V call is TRBV6-2 or TRBV6-3, the J call TRBJ1-5, with TRBD1 matching over 7 bases. The V gene's germline CDR1 is MNHEY and CDR2 SVGEGT. The V segment lost 3 bases and the J segment 0 bases; nucleotides outside the gene matches: 8. The CDR3 is 17 residues long. The CDR3 coding sequence is TGTGCCAGCAGTTATAAGGGGGCCATATATAGCAATCAGCCCCAGCATTTT. Translating it yields CASSYKGAIYSNQPQHF.

The chain recombines TRBV7-3 with TRBJ1-2; 8 bases agree with TRBD1. Germline assignment: CDR1 SGHTA and CDR2 FQGTGA. The trim removed 2 bases at V and 5 bases at J, leaving 7 bases unmatched. The CDR3 covers 15 residues. The CDR3 is CASSLGQGAGYGYTF. The CDR3 coding sequence is TGTGCCAGCAGCTTAGGTCAGGGGGCCGGGTATGGCTACACCTTC. The entire variable domain, with the rest obtained from reference TRBV7-3 and TRBJ1-2, is as follows: GAGVSQTPSNKVTEKGKYVELRCDPISGHTALYWYRQSLGQGPEFLIYFQGTGAADDSGLPNDRFFAVRPEGSVSTLKIQRTERGDSAVYLCASSLGQGAGYGYTFGSGTRLTVV.

The DNA for the CDR3 is TGCGCCAGCAGCACCCGACAGCTCTATAATTCACCCCTCCACTTT. Translated, it gives CASSTRQLYNSPLHF. The chain is built from TRBV5-1 and TRBJ1-6, with D perhaps matching TRBD1 (5 bases). The length of the CDR3 is 15 residues. Trimming left V 4 bases short and J 3 bases short, with 11 bases between. Germline CDR1 is SGHRS and CDR2 is YFSETQ.

This clone was observed at least ten times. The genes are TRBV6-5 and TRBJ1-6, with 11 bases lining up with TRBD1. CDR3 length equals 13 residues. The germline V gene encodes CDR1 MNHEY and CDR2 SVGAGI. V trimming: 8 bases; J trimming: 8 bases; junction bases outside the gene matches: 2. The CDR3 DNA reads as TGTGCCAGCGGGGGACAGGGGGATTCACCCCTCCACTTT. Residues: CASGGQGDSPLHF.

The rearrangement uses TRBV6-6 and TRBJ1-4; TRBD1 is a possible D gene (6 bases). V was trimmed by 7 bases and J by 4 bases, leaving 13 bases between them. Germline-derived CDR1 and CDR2 are MNHNY and SVGAGI (reference sequence). The CDR3 consists of 14 residues. This chain's CDR3 is CASNRQEFNEKLFF. The CDR3 DNA sequence: TGTGCCAGCAATAGACAGGAATTTAATGAAAAACTGTTTTTT.

The sample holds one count of this clone. This chain uses TRBV5-1 with TRBJ2-2; D remains unclear. This CDR3 contains 12 residues. Trimming removed 0 bases from V and 8 bases from J, with 5 bases in between. In germline, CDR1 is SGHRS, CDR2 YFSETQ. The DNA for the CDR3 is TGCGCCAGCAGCTTGGGGGCAGGGGAGCTGTTTTTT. It codes for CASSLGAGELFF.

The V and J genes are TRBV19 and TRBJ1-2, with D possibly being TRBD1 (5 bases). V lost 1 base to trimming and J lost 8 bases, with 14 bases between them. Germline loops: CDR1 LNHDA, CDR2 SQIVND (reference sequence). The CDR3 runs 14 residues. The CDR3 region has the DNA TGTGCCAGTAGTATAGGGTTCAGGGCGTGGGGCTACACCTTC. Its translation is CASSIGFRAWGYTF.

J is TRBJ1-2 and V is TRBV5-5; the D gene is possibly TRBD1 (5 bases). The V end was cut by 9 bases, the J end by 1 base, with 19 bases between. This CDR3 has 15 residues. Germline V lookup: CDR1 SGHKS, CDR2 YYEKEE (reference sequence). This CDR3 reads CATTLGGGGNYGYTF. The CDR3 coding sequence is TGTGCCACCACCCTGGGCGGGGGGGGTAACTATGGCTACACCTTC.

The chain recombines TRBV13 with TRBJ2-7; 7 positions agree with TRBD1. The V gene's germline CDR1 is PRHDT and CDR2 FYEKMQ (reference sequence). V dropped 5 bases and J dropped 0; count of bases not matched to a gene: 7. The CDR3 totals 15 residues. CDR3 sequence (DNA): TGTGCCAGCAGCGCGTGGACAGGTAGCTCCTACGAGCAGTACTTC. Residues: CASSAWTGSSYEQYF.

This clone was observed once. The genes are TRBV24-1 and TRBJ1-2, with D possibly TRBD1 on 6 matching bases. Trimming left V 10 bases short and J 0 bases short, with 8 bases between. The length of the CDR3 is 12 residues. Germline V gives CDR1 KGHDR, CDR2 SFDVKD. CDR3 DNA sequence: TGTGCCACGGGGGCCTCTAACTATGGCTACACCTTC. This codes for CATGASNYGYTF.

The V call is TRBV5-6, the J call TRBJ2-7, with 9 bases lining up with TRBD2. Germline V CDR1 and CDR2: SGHDT, YYEEEE. Trimming removed 3 bases from V and 3 bases from J; junction bases left unmatched: 7. The CDR3 is made up of 15 amino acids. The DNA for the CDR3 is TGTGCCAGCAGCTACCTAGCGGGGAGAAACTACGAGCAGTACTTC. Translating gives CASSYLAGRNYEQYF. The full variable domain, in which reference TRBV5-6 and TRBJ2-7 provide the parts outside the CDR3, is DAGVTQSPTHLIKTRGQQVTLRCSPKSGHDTVSWYQQALGQGPQFIFQYYEEEERQRGNFPDRFSGHQFPNYSSELNVNALLLGDSALYLCASSYLAGRNYEQYFGPGTRLTVT.

V and J are TRBV27 and TRBJ1-4; TRBD1 agrees at 7 bases. The CDR3 is made up of 14 amino acids. Trimming took 5 bases from V and 6 from J; bases not matched to a gene: 6. The germline CDR1 and CDR2 sequences are MNHEY and SMNVEV (reference sequence). CDR3 sequence reads: CASSNRDRDEKLFF. The CDR3 DNA reads as TGTGCCAGCAGTAACCGGGACAGAGATGAAAAACTGTTTTTT.

This rearrangement joins TRBV5-1 to TRBJ1-1; D is possibly TRBD1 (5 bases). The CDR3 spans 15 residues. V was shortened by 2 bases and J by 0 bases, with 11 bases between the two germline ends. Germline CDR1 reads SGHRS; CDR2 reads YFSETQ. This CDR3 reads CASSFGRGMNTEAFF. In DNA, the CDR3 is TGCGCCAGCAGCTTCGGGAGGGGAATGAACACTGAAGCTTTCTTT.

This clone has a single count. The J gene is TRBJ1-1, the V gene TRBV19; D is possibly TRBD1 (6 bases). CDR1 LNHDA and CDR2 SQIVND come from the germline V gene (reference sequence). Deletions cut 4 bases from V and 9 bases from J, with 9 bases between. The CDR3 loop spans 11 amino acids. Written as DNA, the CDR3 is TGTGCCAGTAGTAGACAGGCCCAAGCTTTCTTT. Translated: CASSRQAQAFF.

The chain carries TRBV10-2 and TRBJ1-1, with D perhaps matching TRBD1 (6 bases). V gave up 0 bases and J gave up 0 bases, with 8 bases separating them. CDR3 length: 15 residues. The V gene's germline CDR1 is WSHSY and CDR2 SAAADI. The CDR3 DNA is TGCGCCAGCAGTGAGTCCGGGGACATGAACACTGAAGCTTTCTTT. Translated: CASSESGDMNTEAFF.

CDR3 in DNA: TGTGCCACCAGTGGCACTAAGAGCCCCTACAATGAGCAGTTCTTC. This sequence encodes CATSGTKSPYNEQFF. This chain links TRBV24-1 with TRBJ2-1; D not certain. The CDR3 covers 15 residues. Germline V gene sequence: CDR1 KGHDR, CDR2 SFDVKD. V shed 5 bases and J shed 2 bases, with 12 bases lying between them.

The chain joins TRBV11-2 to TRBJ2-7; perhaps TRBD1 as D (5 bases). Looked up from germline, CDR1 is SGHAT and CDR2 is FQNNGV. V was cut by 4 bases and J by 6 bases, with 13 bases left in between. This CDR3 spans 13 amino acids. In nucleotides, the CDR3 is TGTGCCAGCAGCTCCCGGACATTATCCGAGCAGTACTTC. It translates to CASSSRTLSEQYF.

The chain recombines TRBV4-1 with TRBJ1-4; D may be TRBD1 (6 bases). This CDR3 is built from 12 residues. Germline lookup yields CDR1 MGHRA and CDR2 YSYEKL. Trimming removed 4 bases at V and 11 bases at J, with 11 bases between. CDR3 sequence reads: CASSRDIRKLFF. CDR3 DNA: TGCGCCAGCAGCCGGGACATACGGAAACTGTTTTTT.

V usage is TRBV19 and J usage is TRBJ2-3, with D perhaps TRBD2 (6 bases). CDR1 is LNHDA, CDR2 SQIVND, per germline (reference sequence). The germline V and J ends were trimmed by 6 bases and 4 bases, with 11 bases remaining between them. CDR3 size: 13 residues. The CDR3 loop reads CASRMASADTQYF. The CDR3 DNA follows: TGTGCCAGTAGAATGGCTAGCGCAGATACGCAGTATTTT.

This clone came up once. This chain connects TRBV5-1 to TRBJ2-7; 7 positions agree with TRBD2. The germline CDR1 and CDR2 sequences are SGHRS and YFSETQ. This CDR3 has 13 residues. V was pared by 4 bases and J by 0 bases, with 1 base of the junction left unmatched. The CDR3 region has the DNA TGCGCCAGCAGCGGGGACTACTCCTACGAGCAGTACTTC. It yields the protein CASSGDYSYEQYF.